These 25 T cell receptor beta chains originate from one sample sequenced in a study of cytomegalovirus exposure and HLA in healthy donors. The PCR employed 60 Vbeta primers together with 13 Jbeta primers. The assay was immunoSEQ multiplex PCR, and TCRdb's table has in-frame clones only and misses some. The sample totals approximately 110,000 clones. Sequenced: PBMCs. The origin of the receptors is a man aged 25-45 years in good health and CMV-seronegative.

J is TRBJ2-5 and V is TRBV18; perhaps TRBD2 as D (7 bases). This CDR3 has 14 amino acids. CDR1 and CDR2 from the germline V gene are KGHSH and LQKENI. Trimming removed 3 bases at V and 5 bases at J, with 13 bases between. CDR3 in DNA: TGTGCCAGCTCACCCACGGGGGGCAGCGAGACCCAGTACTTC. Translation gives CASSPTGGSETQYF.

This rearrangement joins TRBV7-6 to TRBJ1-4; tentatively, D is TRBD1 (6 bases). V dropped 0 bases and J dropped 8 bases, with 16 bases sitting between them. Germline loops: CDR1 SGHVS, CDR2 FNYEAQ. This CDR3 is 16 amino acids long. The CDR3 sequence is CASSLAWGGREEKLFF. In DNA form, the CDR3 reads TGTGCCAGCAGCTTAGCCTGGGGGGGCAGAGAGGAAAAACTGTTTTTT. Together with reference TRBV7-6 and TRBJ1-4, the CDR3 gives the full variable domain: GAGVSQSPRYKVTKRGQDVALRCDPISGHVSLYWYRQALGQGPEFLTYFNYEAQQDKSGLPNDRFSAERPEGSISTLTIQRTEQRDSAMYRCASSLAWGGREEKLFFGSGTQLSVL.

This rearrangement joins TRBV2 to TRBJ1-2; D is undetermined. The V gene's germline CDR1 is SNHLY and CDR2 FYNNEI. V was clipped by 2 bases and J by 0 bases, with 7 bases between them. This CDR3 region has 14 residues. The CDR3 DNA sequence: TGTGCCAGCAGTGAATTCTTGTCTAACTATGGCTACACCTTC. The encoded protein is CASSEFLSNYGYTF.

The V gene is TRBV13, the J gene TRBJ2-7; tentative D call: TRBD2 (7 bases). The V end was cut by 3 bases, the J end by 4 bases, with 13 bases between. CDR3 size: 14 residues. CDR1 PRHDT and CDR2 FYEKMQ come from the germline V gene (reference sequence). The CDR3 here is CASSFPGGGYEQYF. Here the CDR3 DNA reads TGTGCCAGCAGCTTCCCGGGGGGCGGGTACGAGCAGTACTTC.

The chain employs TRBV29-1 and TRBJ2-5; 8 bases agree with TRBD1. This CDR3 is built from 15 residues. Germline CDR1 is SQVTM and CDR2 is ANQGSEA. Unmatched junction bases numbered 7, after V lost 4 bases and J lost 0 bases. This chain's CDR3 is CSVGRGQVNQETQYF. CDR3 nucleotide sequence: TGCAGCGTTGGCCGGGGACAGGTCAACCAAGAGACCCAGTACTTC.

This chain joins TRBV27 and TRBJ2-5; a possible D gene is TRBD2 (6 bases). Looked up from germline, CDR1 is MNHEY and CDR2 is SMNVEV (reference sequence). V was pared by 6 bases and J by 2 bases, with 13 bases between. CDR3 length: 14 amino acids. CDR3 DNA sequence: TGTGCCAGCAGCTTAAGAGCGGGTCAAGAGACCCAGTACTTC. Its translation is CASSLRAGQETQYF.

The CDR3 sequence: CASSYGGSGERAQYF. The DNA for the CDR3 is TGTGCCAGCAGTTACGGAGGAAGCGGGGAAAGGGCCCAGTACTTC. The chain has TRBV6-5 and TRBJ2-5; TRBD2 matches 7 bases. The V segment lost 2 bases and the J segment 9 bases; nucleotides outside the gene matches: 12. Germline loops: CDR1 MNHEY, CDR2 SVGAGI. This CDR3 region has 15 residues.

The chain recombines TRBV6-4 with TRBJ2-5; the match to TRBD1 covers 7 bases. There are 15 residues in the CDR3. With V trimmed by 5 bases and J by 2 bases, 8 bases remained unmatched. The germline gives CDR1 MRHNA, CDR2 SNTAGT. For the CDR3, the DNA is TGTGCCAGCAGTCCGGGACAGAAGTTTCAAGAGACCCAGTACTTC. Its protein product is CASSPGQKFQETQYF.

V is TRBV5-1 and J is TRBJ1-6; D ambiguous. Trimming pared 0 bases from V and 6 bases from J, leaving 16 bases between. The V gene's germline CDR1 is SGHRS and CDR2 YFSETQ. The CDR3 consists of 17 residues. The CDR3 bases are TGCGCCAGCAGCTTGGGGGAGGCGGGCAGGCGTAATTCACCCCTCCACTTT. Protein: CASSLGEAGRRNSPLHF.

CDR3 region: CASSLGGAGTDTQYF. The CDR3 DNA reads as TGTGCCAGCAGCCTCGGGGGGGCCGGCACAGATACGCAGTATTTT. This chain joins TRBV7-6 and TRBJ2-3, with TRBD2 matching 8 bases. This CDR3 has 15 residues. Looked up from germline, CDR1 is SGHVS and CDR2 is FNYEAQ. Trimming took 5 bases from V and 1 from J; bases not matched to a gene: 5.

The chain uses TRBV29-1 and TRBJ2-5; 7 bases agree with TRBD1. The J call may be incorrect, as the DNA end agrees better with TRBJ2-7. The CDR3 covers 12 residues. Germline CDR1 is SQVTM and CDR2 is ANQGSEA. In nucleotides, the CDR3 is TGCAGCGTTGGGGACAGACTGTACGAGCAGTACTTC. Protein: CSVGDRLYEQYF.

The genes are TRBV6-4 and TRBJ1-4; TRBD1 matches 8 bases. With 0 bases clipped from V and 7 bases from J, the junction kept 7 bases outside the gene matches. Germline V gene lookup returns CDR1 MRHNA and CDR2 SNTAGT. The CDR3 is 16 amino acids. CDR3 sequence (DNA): TGTGCCAGCAGTGACTCCCCGGCAGGGGGCCGTGAAAAACTGTTTTTT. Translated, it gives CASSDSPAGGREKLFF.

The CDR3 loop is CASSFGAGEVGTQYF. The CDR3 nucleotides read TGTGCCAGCAGCTTCGGAGCGGGGGAAGTAGGGACCCAGTACTTC. The chain links TRBV7-7 to TRBJ2-5; 8 bases line up with TRBD2. The CDR3 runs 15 residues. Germline CDR1 SSHAT, CDR2 FNYEAQ (reference sequence). Germline trimming cut 3 bases from V and 7 bases from J; bases unmatched to any gene: 10.

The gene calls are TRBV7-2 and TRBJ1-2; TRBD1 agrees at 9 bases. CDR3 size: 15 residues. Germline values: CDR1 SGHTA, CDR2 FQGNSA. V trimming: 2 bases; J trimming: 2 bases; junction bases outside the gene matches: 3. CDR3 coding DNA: TGTGCCAGCAGCTTAAGGACAGGGGAGAACTATGGCTACACCTTC. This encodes CASSLRTGENYGYTF.

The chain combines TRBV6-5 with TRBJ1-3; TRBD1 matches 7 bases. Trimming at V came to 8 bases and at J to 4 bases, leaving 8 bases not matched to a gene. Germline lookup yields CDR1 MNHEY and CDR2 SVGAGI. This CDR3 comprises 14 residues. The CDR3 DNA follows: TGTGCCAGCTGGACAGGACCCAGGGGAAACACCATATATTTT. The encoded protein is CASWTGPRGNTIYF.

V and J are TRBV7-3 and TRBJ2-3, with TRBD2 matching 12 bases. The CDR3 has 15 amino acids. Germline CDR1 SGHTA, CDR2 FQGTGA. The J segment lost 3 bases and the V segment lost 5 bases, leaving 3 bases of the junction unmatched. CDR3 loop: CASSQGLAGTDTQYF. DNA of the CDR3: TGTGCCAGCAGCCAGGGACTAGCGGGTACAGATACGCAGTATTTT.

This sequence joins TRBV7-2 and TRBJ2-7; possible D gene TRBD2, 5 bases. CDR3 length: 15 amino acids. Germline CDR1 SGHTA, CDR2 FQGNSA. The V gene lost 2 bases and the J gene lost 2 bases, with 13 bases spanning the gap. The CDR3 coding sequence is TGTGCCAGCAGCTTAATGAGGGCAGCCGCCTACGAGCAGTACTTC. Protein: CASSLMRAAAYEQYF.

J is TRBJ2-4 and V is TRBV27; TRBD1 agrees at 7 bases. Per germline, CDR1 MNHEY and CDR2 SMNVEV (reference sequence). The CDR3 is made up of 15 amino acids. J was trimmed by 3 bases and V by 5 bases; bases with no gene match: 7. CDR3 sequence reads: CASSPRQGVKNIQYF. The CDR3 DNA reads TGTGCCAGCAGTCCCCGCCAGGGGGTCAAAAACATTCAGTACTTC.

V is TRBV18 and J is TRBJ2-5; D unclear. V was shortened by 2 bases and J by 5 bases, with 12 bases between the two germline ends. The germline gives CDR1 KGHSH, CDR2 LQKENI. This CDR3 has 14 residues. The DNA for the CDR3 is TGTGCCAGCTCACCATCGCGAGCCTCGGAGACCCAGTACTTC. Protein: CASSPSRASETQYF. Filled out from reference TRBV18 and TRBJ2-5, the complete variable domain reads NAGVMQNPRHLVRRRGQEARLRCSPMKGHSHVYWYRQLPEEGLKFMVYLQKENIIDESGMPKERFSAEFPKEGPSILRIQQVVRGDSAAYFCASSPSRASETQYFGPGTRLLVL.

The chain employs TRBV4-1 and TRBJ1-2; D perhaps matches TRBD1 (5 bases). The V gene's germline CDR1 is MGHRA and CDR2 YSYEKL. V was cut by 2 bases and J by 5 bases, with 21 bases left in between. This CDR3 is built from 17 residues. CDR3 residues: CASSQITGPRSEYGYTF. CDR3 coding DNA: TGCGCCAGCAGCCAAATAACAGGACCCAGATCCGAATATGGCTACACCTTC.

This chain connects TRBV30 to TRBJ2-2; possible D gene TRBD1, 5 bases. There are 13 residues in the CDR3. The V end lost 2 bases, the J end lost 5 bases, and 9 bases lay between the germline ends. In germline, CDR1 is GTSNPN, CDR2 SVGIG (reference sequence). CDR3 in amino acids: CAWSLGDTGELFF. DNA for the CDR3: TGTGCCTGGAGTCTAGGGGATACCGGGGAGCTGTTTTTT.

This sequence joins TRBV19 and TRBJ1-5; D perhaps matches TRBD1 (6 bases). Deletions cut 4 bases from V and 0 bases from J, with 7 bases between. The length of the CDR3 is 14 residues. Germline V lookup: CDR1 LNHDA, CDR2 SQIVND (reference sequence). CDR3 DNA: TGTGCCAGTAGTAAGGGGGATAGCAATCAGCCCCAGCATTTT. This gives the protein CASSKGDSNQPQHF.

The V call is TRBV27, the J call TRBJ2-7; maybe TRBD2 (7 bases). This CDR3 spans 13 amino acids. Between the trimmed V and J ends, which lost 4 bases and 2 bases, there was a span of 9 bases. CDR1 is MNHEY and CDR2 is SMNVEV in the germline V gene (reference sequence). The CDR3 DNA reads TGTGCCAGCAGTTGGGGGGGGCCCTACGAGCAGTACTTC. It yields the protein CASSWGGPYEQYF.

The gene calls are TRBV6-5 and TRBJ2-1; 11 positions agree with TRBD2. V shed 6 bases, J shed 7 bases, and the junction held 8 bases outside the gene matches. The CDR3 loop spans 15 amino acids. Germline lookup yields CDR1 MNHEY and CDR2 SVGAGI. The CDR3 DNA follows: TGTGCCAGCAGCCTTACTAGCGGGGGTATTAATGAGCAGTTCTTC. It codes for CASSLTSGGINEQFF.

In DNA, the CDR3 is TGTGCCAGCAGTCTTGACAGGGGCGCCTACGAGCAGTACTTC. Protein: CASSLDRGAYEQYF. The V and J genes are TRBV27 and TRBJ2-5, with TRBD1 matching 8 bases. TRBJ2-7 matches the DNA end more closely, so the J call is doubtful. CDR3 size: 14 residues. Germline V lookup: CDR1 MNHEY, CDR2 SMNVEV (reference sequence).